The clone carrying this T cell receptor beta chain was seen more than once but under ten times. CDR1 and CDR2 (germline): SEHNR, FQNEAQ (reference sequence). The CDR3 is 12 residues long. V was pared by 5 bases and J by 5 bases, with 10 bases between. A single record per CDR3 protein comes from TCRdb applying MiXCR to the RT-PCR reads. Among 400,000 to 450,000 distinct CDR3 sequences listed, approximately 16% were seen once. The sample originates from a study of patients and donors after allogeneic stem cell transplantation. This TCR was recovered from a human donor who was either an allogeneic HSCT recipient or a stem cell or donor lymphocyte infusion donor (not recorded which). It is not recorded whose cells these are; they may come from a transplant donor. Sample: blood, either unsorted or a sorted T cell fraction (not recorded which). The V and J genes are TRBV7-9 and TRBJ2-7; D ambiguous. The CDR3 loop reads CASSPPLDEQYF. For the CDR3, the DNA is TGTGCCAGCAGCCCCCCTCTGGACGAGCAGTACTTC.